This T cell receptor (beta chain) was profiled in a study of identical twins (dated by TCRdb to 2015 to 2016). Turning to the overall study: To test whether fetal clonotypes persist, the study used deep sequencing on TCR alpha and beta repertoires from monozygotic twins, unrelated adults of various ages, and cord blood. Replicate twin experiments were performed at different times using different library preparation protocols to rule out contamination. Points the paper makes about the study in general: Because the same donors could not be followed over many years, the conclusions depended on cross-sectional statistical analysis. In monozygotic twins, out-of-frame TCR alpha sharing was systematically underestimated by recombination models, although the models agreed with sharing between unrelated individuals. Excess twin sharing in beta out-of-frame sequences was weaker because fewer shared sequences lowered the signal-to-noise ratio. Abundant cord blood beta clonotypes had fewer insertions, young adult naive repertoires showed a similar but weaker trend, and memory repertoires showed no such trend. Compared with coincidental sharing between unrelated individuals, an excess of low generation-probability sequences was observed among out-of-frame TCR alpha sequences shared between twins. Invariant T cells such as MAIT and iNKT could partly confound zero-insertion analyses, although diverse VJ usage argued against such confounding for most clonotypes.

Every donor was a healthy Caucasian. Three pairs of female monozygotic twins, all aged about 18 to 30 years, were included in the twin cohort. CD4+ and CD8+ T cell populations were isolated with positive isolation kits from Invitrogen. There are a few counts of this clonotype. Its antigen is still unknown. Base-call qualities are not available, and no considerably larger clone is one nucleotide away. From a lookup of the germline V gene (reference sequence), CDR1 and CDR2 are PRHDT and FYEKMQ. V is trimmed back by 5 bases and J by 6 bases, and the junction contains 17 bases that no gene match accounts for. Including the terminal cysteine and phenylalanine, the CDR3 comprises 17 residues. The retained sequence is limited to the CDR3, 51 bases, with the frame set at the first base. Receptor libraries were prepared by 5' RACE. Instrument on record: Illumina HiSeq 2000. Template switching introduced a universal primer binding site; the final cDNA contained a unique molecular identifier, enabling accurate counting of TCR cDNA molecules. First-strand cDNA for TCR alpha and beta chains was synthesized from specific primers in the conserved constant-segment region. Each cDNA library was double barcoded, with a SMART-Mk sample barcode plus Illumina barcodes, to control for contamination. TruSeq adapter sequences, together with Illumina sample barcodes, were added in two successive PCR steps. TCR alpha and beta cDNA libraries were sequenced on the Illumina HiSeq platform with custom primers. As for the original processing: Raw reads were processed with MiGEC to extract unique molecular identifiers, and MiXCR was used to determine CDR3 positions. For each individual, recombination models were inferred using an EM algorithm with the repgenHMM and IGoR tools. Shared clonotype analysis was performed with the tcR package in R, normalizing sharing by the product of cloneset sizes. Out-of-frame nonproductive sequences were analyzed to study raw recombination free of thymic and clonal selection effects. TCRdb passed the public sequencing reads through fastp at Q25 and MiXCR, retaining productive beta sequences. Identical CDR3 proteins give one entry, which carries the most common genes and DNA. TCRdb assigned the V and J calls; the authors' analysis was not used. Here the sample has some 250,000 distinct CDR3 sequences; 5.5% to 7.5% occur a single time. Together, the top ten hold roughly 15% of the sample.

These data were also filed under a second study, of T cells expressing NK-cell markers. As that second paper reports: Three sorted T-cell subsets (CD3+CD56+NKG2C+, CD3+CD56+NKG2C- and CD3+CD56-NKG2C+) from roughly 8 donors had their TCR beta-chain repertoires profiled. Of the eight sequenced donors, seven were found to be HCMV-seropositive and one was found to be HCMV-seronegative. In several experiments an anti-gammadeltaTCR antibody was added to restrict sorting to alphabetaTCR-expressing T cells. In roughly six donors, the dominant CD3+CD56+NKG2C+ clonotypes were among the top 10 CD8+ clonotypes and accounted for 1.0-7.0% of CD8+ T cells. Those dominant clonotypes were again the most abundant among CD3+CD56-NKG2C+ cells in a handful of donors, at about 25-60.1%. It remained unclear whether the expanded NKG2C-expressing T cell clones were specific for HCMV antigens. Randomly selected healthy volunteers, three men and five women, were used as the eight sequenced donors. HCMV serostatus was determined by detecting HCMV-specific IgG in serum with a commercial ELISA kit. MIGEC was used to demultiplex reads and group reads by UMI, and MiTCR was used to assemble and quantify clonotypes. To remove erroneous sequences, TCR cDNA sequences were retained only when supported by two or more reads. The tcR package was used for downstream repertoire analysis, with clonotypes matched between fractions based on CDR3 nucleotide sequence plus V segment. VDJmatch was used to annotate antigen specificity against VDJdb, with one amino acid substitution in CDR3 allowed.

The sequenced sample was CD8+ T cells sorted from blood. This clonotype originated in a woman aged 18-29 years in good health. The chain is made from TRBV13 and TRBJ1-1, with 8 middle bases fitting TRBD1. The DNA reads TGTGCCAGCAGCCCCGGACAGGGTGGCGGATGGATCCCTGAAGCTTTCTTT. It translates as CASSPGQGGGWIPEAFF.